This T cell receptor beta chain was profiled in a study of T cell changes during pregnancy in multiple sclerosis. Libraries were prepared by immunoSEQ multiplex PCR; TCRdb keeps only in-frame clonotypes and omits some of them. The sample has about 40,000 clones, over 85% seen once. The V end was cut by 3 bases, the J end by 0 bases, with 17 bases between. CDR3 length: 17 amino acids. Per germline, CDR1 MNHEY and CDR2 SMNVEV (reference sequence). This TCR came from a female donor with multiple sclerosis, enrolled in a pregnancy study. The chain recombines TRBV27 with TRBJ1-1, with a weak D call TRBD1 (5 bases). The source material was peripheral blood, sampled before pregnancy. CDR3: CASSLFQGTPLNTEAFF. DNA for the CDR3: TGTGCCAGCAGTTTGTTCCAGGGTACGCCCTTGAACACTGAAGCTTTCTTT.